A selection of T cell receptor beta chains follows, all from one sample in a study of T cell responses to AZD1222 COVID-19 vaccine. Method: immunoSEQ multiplex PCR; TCRdb's copy keeps in-frame clones and lacks some. Of 65,000 to 85,000 clones in the sample, approximately 88% were seen once. The sequencing used peripheral blood, collected 28 days after the second dose of the MenACWY control vaccine. These receptors were obtained from an adult who received the MenACWY meningococcal vaccine as a control. Each CDR3 is given with its conserved first and last residue. The D gene is left open where the match is weak. Rows may omit the clone size; those that give it use once, few, many or a size class.

DNA,CDR3,V,D,size,J,length
TGTGCCAGCAGCCAAGACCCTGGGGGGGGCAGTGAGCAGTTCTTC,CASSQDPGGGSEQFF,TRBV4-2,-,medium-sized,TRBJ2-1,15
TGTGCCAGCAGTGGTCGAAGGACAGGGGGGAACTATGGCTACACCTTC,CASSGRRTGGNYGYTF,TRBV27,TRBD1,-,TRBJ1-2,16
TGTGCCAGCAGCTCGGGGACGGTGAACACTGAAGCTTTCTTT,CASSSGTVNTEAFF,TRBV11-3,-,-,TRBJ1-1,14
TGTGCCAGCAGTTACCGCGAATCTGCTAACTATGGCTACACCTTC,CASSYRESANYGYTF,TRBV6-5,-,-,TRBJ1-2,15
TGTGCCACCAGCAGAGAAGTTAACGGGGCCGGAGGGGCTTTCTTT,CATSREVNGAGGAFF,TRBV15,-,-,TRBJ1-1,15
TGTGCCTGGAGTGTGCCAGGGGGGAACCCAGATACGCAGTATTTT,CAWSVPGGNPDTQYF,TRBV30,-,-,TRBJ2-3,15
TGTGCCAGCAGCCGCGGGGGAAACCAAGAGACCCAGTACTTC,CASSRGGNQETQYF,TRBV11-3,TRBD2,-,TRBJ2-5,14
TGTGCCAGCAGCTTAGGGTACAGGGATTCACCCCTCCACTTT,CASSLGYRDSPLHF,TRBV7-6,-,-,TRBJ1-6,14
TGTGCCGGCTCAGGGAGTGGCACTGAAGCTTTCTTT,CAGSGSGTEAFF,TRBV28,-,-,TRBJ1-1,12
TGTGCCAGCAGCCGCCCATATTCCGAGGCGCTTACAGATACGCAGTATTTT,CASSRPYSEALTDTQYF,TRBV6-2/TRBV6-3,-,-,TRBJ2-3,17